This is a list of T cell receptor beta chains from one sample in a study of blood T cell repertoires in COVID-19. Using immunoSEQ multiplex PCR, the repertoire was profiled, and TCRdb retains in-frame clones only, with some absent. Found here are around 360,000 clones, more than 70% of them singletons; the top ten hold about 2.1%. Sequencing was performed on PBMCs or T cells enriched from blood (not recorded which). These receptors were collected from a man aged 40-49 years in a cohort exposed to, infected with or recovered from COVID-19 (not recorded which). CDR3s include the opening cysteine and the closing phenylalanine or tryptophan. The D gene is left open where the match is weak. The size entry is marked missing in some rows and otherwise reads once, few, many or a size class.

TRBJ2-1	TRBD2	NA	TRBV18	CASSPNSAGGYNEQFF	TGTGCCAGCTCACCCAATTCAGCGGGAGGGTACAATGAGCAGTTCTTC
TRBJ2-5	NA	NA	TRBV9	CASSVELALGETQYF	TGTGCCAGCAGCGTAGAGCTAGCGCTGGGGGAGACCCAGTACTTC
TRBJ2-7	TRBD2	NA	TRBV30	CAWSVQEGGWYEQYF	TGTGCCTGGAGTGTACAGGAGGGAGGGTGGTACGAGCAGTACTTC
TRBJ1-6	NA	NA	TRBV4-2	CASSQGIPDSNNSPLHF	TGTGCCAGCAGCCAAGGAATCCCGGACAGTAATAATTCACCCCTCCACTTT
TRBJ2-2	TRBD1	NA	TRBV28	CASSPLTGEINTGELFF	TGTGCCAGCAGTCCGTTGACAGGGGAAATTAACACCGGGGAGCTGTTTTTT
TRBJ1-2	NA	NA	TRBV18	CASSPRTTNARNDGYTF	TGTGCCAGCTCACCCCGAACAACGAACGCCCGAAATGATGGCTACACCTTC
TRBJ2-1	NA	NA	TRBV10-1	CASSESRGPGNEQFF	TGCGCCAGCAGTGAGTCGCGGGGGCCGGGGAATGAGCAGTTCTTC
TRBJ1-2	NA	once	TRBV27	CASSFREGTQGYTF	TGTGCCAGCAGTTTCAGGGAGGGGACCCAAGGCTACACCTTC
TRBJ1-1	NA	NA	TRBV6-5	CASGTYMNTEAFF	TGTGCCAGCGGGACTTACATGAACACTGAAGCTTTCTTT
TRBJ2-2	NA	NA	TRBV2	CASRLSAGSVGELFF	TGTGCCAGCAGACTTTCGGCAGGGTCGGTCGGGGAGCTGTTTTTT
TRBJ1-5	TRBD1	NA	TRBV27	CASSFGTGKGNQPQHF	TGTGCCAGCAGTTTCGGGACAGGTAAAGGCAATCAGCCCCAGCATTTT
TRBJ2-7	NA	once	TRBV5-4	CASSLVLGGGSYEQYF	TGTGCCAGCAGCTTGGTATTGGGCGGCGGGTCCTACGAGCAGTACTTC
TRBJ2-1	TRBD1	NA	TRBV24-1	CATSAQGAINEQFF	TGTGCCACCAGTGCTCAGGGGGCCATCAATGAGCAGTTCTTC
TRBJ2-1	NA	NA	TRBV3-1/TRBV3-2	CASSQDGPEQFF	TGTGCCAGCAGCCAAGATGGGCCTGAGCAGTTCTTC
TRBJ1-1	NA	once	TRBV5-1	CASSYPQGKNTEAFF	TGCGCCAGCAGCTACCCACAGGGTAAGAACACTGAAGCTTTCTTT
TRBJ2-3	TRBD2	NA	TRBV6-5	CASSPSGPTDTQYF	TGTGCCAGCAGTCCTAGCGGACCCACGGATACGCAGTATTTT
TRBJ1-6	TRBD1	NA	TRBV5-1	CASSGTGTGDWNSPLHF	TGCGCCAGCAGCGGGACCGGGACAGGGGATTGGAATTCACCCCTCCACTTT
TRBJ1-5	TRBD1	NA	TRBV28	CASSRQGDGNFNQPQHF	TGTGCCAGCAGTCGACAGGGCGACGGCAATTTCAATCAGCCCCAGCATTTT
TRBJ1-1	NA	NA	TRBV5-1	CASSLTQWNTEAFF	TGCGCCAGCAGCCTGACACAGTGGAACACTGAAGCTTTCTTT
TRBJ1-1	NA	NA	TRBV7-9	CASSNYQGSEAFF	TGTGCCAGCAGCAATTATCAGGGGTCTGAAGCTTTCTTT
TRBJ2-7	NA	NA	TRBV27	CASQVAESYEQYF	TGTGCCAGCCAGGTCGCAGAGTCCTACGAGCAGTACTTC
TRBJ2-2	NA	many	TRBV14	CASSQVAANTGELFF	TGTGCCAGCAGCCAAGTTGCGGCGAACACCGGGGAGCTGTTTTTT
TRBJ1-6	TRBD1	NA	TRBV7-9	CASSLGDRERSPLHF	TGTGCCAGCAGCCTGGGGGACAGGGAGCGGTCACCCCTCCACTTT
TRBJ1-6	NA	NA	TRBV12-5	CASGFRGADSPLHF	TGTGCTAGTGGTTTTCGGGGGGCGGATTCACCCCTCCACTTT
TRBJ2-1	NA	NA	TRBV5-1	CASSLETGDNEQFF	TGCGCCAGCAGCTTGGAAACGGGAGACAATGAGCAGTTCTTC
TRBJ1-2	NA	few	TRBV6-6	CASRTLNYRVNYGYTF	TGTGCCAGCAGGACTCTAAATTACAGGGTTAACTATGGCTACACCTTC
TRBJ2-1	TRBD2	NA	TRBV7-9	CAGQTSGSSEQFF	TGTGCCGGTCAGACTAGCGGGAGCTCTGAGCAGTTCTTC
TRBJ2-3	TRBD2	NA	TRBV20-1	CSASDRTSGTTDTQYF	TGCAGTGCTAGTGACCGGACTAGCGGGACCACAGATACGCAGTATTTT
TRBJ2-1	TRBD2	NA	TRBV7-2	CASSLARGVTSGRSYNEQFF	TGTGCCAGCAGCTTAGCGAGGGGGGTGACTAGCGGGAGATCCTACAATGAGCAGTTCTTC
TRBJ1-4	NA	NA	TRBV15	CATSRDLGKLFF	TGTGCCACCAGCAGAGATTTGGGCAAACTGTTTTTT
TRBJ2-7	NA	NA	TRBV30	CAWSVQGYEQYF	TGTGCCTGGAGTGTACAGGGTTACGAGCAGTACTTC
TRBJ2-3	NA	NA	TRBV21-1	CASSKGLADTQYF	TGTGCCAGCAGCAAGGGACTTGCAGATACGCAGTATTTT
TRBJ2-1	TRBD2	NA	TRBV14	CASSKGGTSGNNEQFF	TGTGCCAGCAGCAAAGGGGGGACTAGCGGGAACAATGAGCAGTTCTTC
TRBJ2-7	TRBD2	NA	TRBV10-3	CAISETLAGRYEQYF	TGTGCCATCAGTGAGACGCTAGCGGGACGCTACGAGCAGTACTTC
TRBJ2-5	TRBD1	NA	TRBV18	CASSSTGIQETQYF	TGTGCCAGCTCTTCGACAGGGATCCAAGAGACCCAGTACTTC
TRBJ1-1	TRBD1	NA	TRBV18	CASSTTGLNTEAFF	TGTGCCAGCTCGACGACAGGGCTGAACACTGAAGCTTTCTTT
TRBJ2-5	NA	NA	TRBV12-2	CASRRHPGSGRAETQYF	TGTGCAAGTCGCCGCCACCCAGGGAGCGGGAGGGCAGAGACCCAGTACTTC
TRBJ1-5	TRBD1	NA	TRBV11-2	CASSGQGPPQHF	TGTGCCAGCAGCGGACAGGGTCCGCCCCAGCATTTT
TRBJ2-1	NA	NA	TRBV2	CASSEGRQFF	TGTGCCAGCAGTGAAGGGAGGCAGTTCTTC
TRBJ2-1	TRBD1	NA	TRBV12-5	CASAGETGSLGEQFF	TGTGCTAGTGCCGGGGAGACAGGGTCCTTGGGTGAGCAGTTCTTC
TRBJ1-3	NA	NA	TRBV6-6	CASSYWAGSGNTIYF	TGTGCCAGCAGTTACTGGGCAGGTTCTGGAAACACCATATATTTT
TRBJ2-1	TRBD2	NA	TRBV5-1	CASSLLAGENNEQFF	TGCGCCAGCAGCTTGCTAGCGGGAGAGAACAATGAGCAGTTCTTC
TRBJ2-7	NA	NA	TRBV30	CAWSVAGYEQYF	TGTGCCTGGAGTGTTGCCGGTTACGAGCAGTACTTC
TRBJ1-4	NA	NA	TRBV5-1	CASSHGTTNEKLFF	TGCGCCAGCAGCCACGGGACAACTAATGAAAAACTGTTTTTT
TRBJ1-1	NA	once	TRBV5-1	CASSLAQGNTEAFF	TGCGCCAGCAGCTTGGCTCAGGGCAACACTGAAGCTTTCTTT
TRBJ2-2	TRBD1	NA	TRBV18	CASSSRDSAGELFF	TGTGCCAGCTCATCCCGGGACAGCGCCGGGGAGCTGTTTTTT
TRBJ2-7	TRBD2	NA	TRBV28	CASSLTSGTYEQYF	TGTGCCAGCAGTTTAACTAGCGGTACCTACGAGCAGTACTTC
TRBJ2-3	NA	NA	TRBV9	CASSRQLGTDTQYF	TGTGCCAGCAGCAGACAGTTAGGCACAGATACGCAGTATTTT
TRBJ2-7	NA	once	TRBV6-5	CASSYDIRQSSYEQYF	TGTGCCAGCAGTTACGATATTCGACAGAGCTCCTACGAGCAGTACTTC
TRBJ2-7	TRBD2	NA	TRBV11-2	CASSSTGTRDEQYF	TGTGCCAGCAGCTCGACCGGGACTAGGGACGAGCAGTACTTC
TRBJ2-3	NA	once	TRBV30	CAWSLGRTQYF	TGTGCCTGGAGTCTTGGGAGGACGCAGTATTTT
TRBJ2-7	NA	NA	TRBV6-5	CASKRDTSYEQYF	TGTGCCAGCAAACGGGACACTTCCTACGAGCAGTACTTC
TRBJ2-7	TRBD1	NA	TRBV6-6	CASSYSLQGIEQYF	TGTGCCAGCAGTTACTCGTTACAGGGGATCGAGCAGTACTTC